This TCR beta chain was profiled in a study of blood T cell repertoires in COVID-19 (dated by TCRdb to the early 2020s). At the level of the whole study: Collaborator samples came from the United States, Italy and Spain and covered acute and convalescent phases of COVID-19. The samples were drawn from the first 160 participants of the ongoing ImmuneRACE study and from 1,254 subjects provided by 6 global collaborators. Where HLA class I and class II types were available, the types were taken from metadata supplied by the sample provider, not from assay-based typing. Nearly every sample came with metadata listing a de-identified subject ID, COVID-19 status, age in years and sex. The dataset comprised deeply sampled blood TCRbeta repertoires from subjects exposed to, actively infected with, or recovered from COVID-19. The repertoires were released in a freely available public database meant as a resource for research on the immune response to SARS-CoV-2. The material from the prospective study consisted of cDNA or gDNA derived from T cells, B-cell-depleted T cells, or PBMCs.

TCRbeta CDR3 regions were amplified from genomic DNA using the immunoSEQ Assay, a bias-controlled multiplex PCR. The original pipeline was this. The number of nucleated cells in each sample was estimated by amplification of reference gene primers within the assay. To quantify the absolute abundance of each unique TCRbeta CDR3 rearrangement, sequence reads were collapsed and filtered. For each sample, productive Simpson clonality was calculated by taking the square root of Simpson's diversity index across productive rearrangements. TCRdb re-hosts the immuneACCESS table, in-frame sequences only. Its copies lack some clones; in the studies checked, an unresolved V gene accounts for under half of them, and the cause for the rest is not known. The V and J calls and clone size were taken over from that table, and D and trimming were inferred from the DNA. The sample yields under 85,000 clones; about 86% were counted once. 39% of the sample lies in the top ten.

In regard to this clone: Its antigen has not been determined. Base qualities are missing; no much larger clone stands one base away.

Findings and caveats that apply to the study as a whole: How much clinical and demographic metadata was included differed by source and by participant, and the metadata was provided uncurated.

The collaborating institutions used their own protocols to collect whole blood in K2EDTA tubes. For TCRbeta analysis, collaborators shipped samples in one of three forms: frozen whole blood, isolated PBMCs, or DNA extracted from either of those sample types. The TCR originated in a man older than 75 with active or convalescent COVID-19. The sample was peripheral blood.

The bases read TGTGCCAGCGGGGGACAGGGCTGGCTAGCGGGGGGCTGGGGCTCCTACAATGAGCAGTTCTTC. Protein translation: CASGGQGWLAGGWGSYNEQFF. Here the chain combines TRBV3-1 (or the pseudogene TRBV3-2) and TRBJ2-1, with 11 bases aligning to TRBD2. Here V drops 8 bases and J drops 0 bases, and the junction holds 21 bases not matched to any gene. Its CDR3 holds 21 amino acids, cysteine through phenylalanine. Of the read, only the CDR3 DNA is kept; its 63 bases are in frame from base 1. Taken from the germline V gene (reference sequence), the CDR1 and CDR2 loops are LGHDT and YNNKEL.